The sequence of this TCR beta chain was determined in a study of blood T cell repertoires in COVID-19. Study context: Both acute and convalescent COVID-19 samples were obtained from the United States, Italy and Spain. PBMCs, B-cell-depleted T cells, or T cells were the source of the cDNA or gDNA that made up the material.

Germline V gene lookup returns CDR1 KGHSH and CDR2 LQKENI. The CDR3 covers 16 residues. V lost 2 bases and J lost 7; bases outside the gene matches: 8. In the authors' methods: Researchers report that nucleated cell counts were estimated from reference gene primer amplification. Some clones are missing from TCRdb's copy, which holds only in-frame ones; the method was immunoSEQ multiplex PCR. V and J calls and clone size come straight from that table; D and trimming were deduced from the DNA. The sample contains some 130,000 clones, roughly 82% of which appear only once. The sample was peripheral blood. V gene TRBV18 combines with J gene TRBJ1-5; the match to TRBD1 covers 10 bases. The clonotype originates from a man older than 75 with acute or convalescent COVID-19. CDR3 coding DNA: TGTGCCAGCTCACCAGGACAGGGGGAAACGGGGCAGCCCCAGCATTTT. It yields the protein CASSPGQGETGQPQHF.